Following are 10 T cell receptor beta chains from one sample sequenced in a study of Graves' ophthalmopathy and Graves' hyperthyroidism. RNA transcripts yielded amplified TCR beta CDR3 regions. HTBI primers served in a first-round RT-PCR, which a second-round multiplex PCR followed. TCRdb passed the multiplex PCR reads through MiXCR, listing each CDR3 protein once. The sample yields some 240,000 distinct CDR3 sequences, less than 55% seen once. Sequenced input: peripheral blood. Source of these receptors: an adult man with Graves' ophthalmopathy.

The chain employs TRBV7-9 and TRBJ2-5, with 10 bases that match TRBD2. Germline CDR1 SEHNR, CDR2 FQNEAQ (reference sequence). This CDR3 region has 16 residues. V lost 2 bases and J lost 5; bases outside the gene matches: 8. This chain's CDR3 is CASSLSASGSKETQYF. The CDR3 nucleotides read TGTGCCAGCAGCTTAAGCGCTAGCGGGAGTAAGGAGACCCAGTACTTC.

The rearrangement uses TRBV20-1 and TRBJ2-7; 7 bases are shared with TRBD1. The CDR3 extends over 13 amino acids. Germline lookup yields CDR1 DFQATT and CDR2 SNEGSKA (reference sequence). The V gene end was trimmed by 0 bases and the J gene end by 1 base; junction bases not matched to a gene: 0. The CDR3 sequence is CSAREQGSYEQYF. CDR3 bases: TGCAGTGCTAGAGAACAGGGGTCCTACGAGCAGTACTTC.

The CDR3 loop reads CASRSGQGRFEQYF. CDR3 bases: TGTGCCAGTAGGTCGGGACAGGGACGGTTCGAGCAGTACTTC. The genes are TRBV19 and TRBJ2-7, with 9 bases that match TRBD1. V shed 6 bases, J shed 6 bases, and the junction held 9 bases outside the gene matches. The germline CDR1 and CDR2 sequences are LNHDA and SQIVND (reference sequence). The CDR3 contains 14 residues.

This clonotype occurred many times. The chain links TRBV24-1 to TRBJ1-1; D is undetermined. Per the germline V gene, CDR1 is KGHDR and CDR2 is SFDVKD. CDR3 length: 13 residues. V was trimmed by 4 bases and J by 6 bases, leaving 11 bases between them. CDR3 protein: CATSELGKSEAFF. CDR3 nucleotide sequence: TGTGCCACCAGTGAGTTGGGAAAGTCTGAAGCTTTCTTT.

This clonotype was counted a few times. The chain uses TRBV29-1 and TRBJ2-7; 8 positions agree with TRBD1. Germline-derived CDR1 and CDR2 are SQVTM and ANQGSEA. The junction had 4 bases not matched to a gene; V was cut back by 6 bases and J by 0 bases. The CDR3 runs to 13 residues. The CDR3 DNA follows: TGCAGCGTACCCGGGACAGGCTCCTACGAGCAGTACTTC. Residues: CSVPGTGSYEQYF.

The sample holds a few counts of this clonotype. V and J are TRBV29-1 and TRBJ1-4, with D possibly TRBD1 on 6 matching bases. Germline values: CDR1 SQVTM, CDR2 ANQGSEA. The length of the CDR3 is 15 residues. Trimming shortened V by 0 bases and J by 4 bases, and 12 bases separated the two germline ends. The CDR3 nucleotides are TGCAGCGTTGAAGAGGGGGCAGGGCGTAATGAAAAACTGTTTTTT. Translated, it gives CSVEEGAGRNEKLFF.

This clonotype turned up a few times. CDR3 sequence (DNA): TGCAGCGTGGAGGACAGGGGAAAATGGAACGAGCAGTACTTC. This gives the protein CSVEDRGKWNEQYF. The gene calls are TRBV29-1 and TRBJ2-7; 9 bases are shared with TRBD1. Germline V gene data show CDR1 as SQVTM and CDR2 as ANQGSEA. The V gene end was trimmed by 6 bases and the J gene end by 5 bases; junction bases not matched to a gene: 11. The CDR3 covers 14 residues.

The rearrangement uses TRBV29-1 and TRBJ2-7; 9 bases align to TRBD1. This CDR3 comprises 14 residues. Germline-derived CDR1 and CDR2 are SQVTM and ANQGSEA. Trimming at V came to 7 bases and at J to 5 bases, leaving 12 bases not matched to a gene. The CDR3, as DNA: TGCAGCGGGGGTGGGGGACAGGGTATGGACGAGCAGTACTTC. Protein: CSGGGGQGMDEQYF.

The CDR3 nucleotides read TGTGCCAGCCACTCGGGGGGTGCAGCTCATTCTGGAAACACCATATATTTT. Its protein product is CASHSGGAAHSGNTIYF. This chain connects TRBV2 to TRBJ1-3; D is perhaps TRBD1 (5 bases). The CDR3 runs 17 residues. Trimming took off 8 bases at V and 1 base at J, with 21 bases between the two ends. Germline V gene data show CDR1 as SNHLY and CDR2 as FYNNEI.

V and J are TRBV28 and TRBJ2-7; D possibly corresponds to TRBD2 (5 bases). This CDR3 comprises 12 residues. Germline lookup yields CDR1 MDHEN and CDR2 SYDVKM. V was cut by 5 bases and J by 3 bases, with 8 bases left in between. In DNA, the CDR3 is TGTGCCAGCAGTGGAGGTCTCTACGAGCAGTACTTC. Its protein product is CASSGGLYEQYF.